The next 26 T cell receptor beta chains were all read from a single sample in a study of technical replicates of blood from a handful of donors. The protocol was immunoSEQ multiplex PCR, while the TCRdb copy is restricted to in-frame clones and leaves out a portion. The table shows around 100,000 clones, with about 96% occurring only once. The sample consisted of T cells isolated from PBMCs. All receptors come from a human donor in good health.

V and J are TRBV6-4 and TRBJ2-2; TRBD2 matches 11 bases. Trimming removed 3 bases from V and 1 base from J; junction bases left unmatched: 1. The CDR3 is 16 amino acids. The V gene's germline CDR1 is MRHNA and CDR2 SNTAGT. CDR3 protein: CASSEGTSGNTGELFF. The CDR3 nucleotides are TGTGCCAGCAGTGAAGGGACTAGCGGGAACACCGGGGAGCTGTTTTTT.

This clone was observed once. CDR3 nucleotides: TGCGCCAGCAGTGAGGCCCCCGGGACAGGGGGCAAGGGGGGTACGCAGTATTTT. Residues: CASSEAPGTGGKGGTQYF. The rearrangement uses TRBV10-1 and TRBJ2-3, with 12 bases that match TRBD1. The CDR3 consists of 18 residues. CDR1 WNHNN and CDR2 SYGVQD come from the germline V gene (reference sequence). Unmatched junction bases numbered 14, after V lost 2 bases and J lost 8 bases.

In DNA, the CDR3 is TGTGCCAGCAGGAAAGCGGAGGGAGTGGTAGAGACCCAGTACTTC. Encoded protein: CASRKAEGVVETQYF. The rearrangement uses TRBV2 and TRBJ2-5, with D maybe TRBD2 (6 bases). The CDR3 consists of 15 residues. Germline V gene lookup returns CDR1 SNHLY and CDR2 FYNNEI. V gave up 6 bases and J gave up 4 bases, with 18 bases separating them.

This chain connects TRBV7-9 to TRBJ2-3; 11 bases align to TRBD2. Looked up from germline, CDR1 is SEHNR and CDR2 is FQNEAQ (reference sequence). There are 16 residues in the CDR3. J gave up 2 bases and V 11 bases, and 12 bases lay outside the gene matches. As DNA, the CDR3 is TGTGCCGAAGGGACTAGCGGTCGTCTAAACACAGATACGCAGTATTTT. Amino acid sequence: CAEGTSGRLNTDTQYF.

This sequence joins TRBV6-5 and TRBJ1-1, with 7 bases matching TRBD1. The CDR3 covers 11 residues. From germline, CDR1 is MNHEY and CDR2 SVGAGI. V was clipped by 4 bases and J by 11 bases; unmatched bases: 4. CDR3 DNA sequence: TGTGCCAGCAGTTCGACAGGGAGGGCTTTCTTT. Translating gives CASSSTGRAFF.

The chain combines TRBV6-1 with TRBJ2-1; TRBD2 might be the D (6 bases). CDR1 is MNHNS, CDR2 SASEGT, per germline. The CDR3 sequence is 13 residues long. Trimming stripped 2 bases from V and 11 bases from J, with 13 bases between. The CDR3 DNA is TGTGCCAGCAGTGAAAGAGATAGCGGAAAGCAGTTCTTC. Translated: CASSERDSGKQFF.

The rearrangement joins TRBV5-1 to TRBJ2-1; 7 bases map to TRBD1. There are 15 residues in the CDR3. Germline lookup yields CDR1 SGHRS and CDR2 YFSETQ. V trimming: 7 bases; J trimming: 5 bases; junction bases outside the gene matches: 12. Here the CDR3 DNA reads TGCGCCAGCCGCTCCTTAGGGGGCACGGACAATGAGCAGTTCTTC. This codes for CASRSLGGTDNEQFF.

The chain carries TRBV10-1 and TRBJ2-1, with 10 bases lining up with TRBD2. The CDR3 is 18 amino acids. With V trimmed by 0 bases and J by 3 bases, 8 bases remained unmatched. The germline V gene encodes CDR1 WNHNN and CDR2 SYGVQD (reference sequence). CDR3 sequence: CASSESLLAGDIYNEQFF. The CDR3 DNA follows: TGCGCCAGCAGTGAGTCTTTGCTAGCGGGAGATATCTACAATGAGCAGTTCTTC.

The chain couples TRBV7-6 to TRBJ2-2; tentatively, D is TRBD1 (5 bases). From germline, CDR1 is SGHVS and CDR2 FNYEAQ. The CDR3 is made up of 15 amino acids. Trimming left V 0 bases short and J 5 bases short, with 10 bases between. CDR3 bases: TGTGCCAGCAGCTTAGCCACAGGCCGGACCGGGGAGCTGTTTTTT. This sequence encodes CASSLATGRTGELFF.

This clone showed up just once. The CDR3: CASSAGGANTEAFF. In nucleotides, the CDR3 is TGTGCCAGCAGTGCCGGGGGGGCGAACACTGAAGCTTTCTTT. V gene TRBV27 combines with J gene TRBJ1-1, with D perhaps TRBD1 (6 bases). Trimming took 5 bases from V and 1 from J, leaving 11 bases between them. Germline values: CDR1 MNHEY, CDR2 SMNVEV (reference sequence). This CDR3 is 14 amino acids long.

The chain employs TRBV6-1 and TRBJ2-1, with D possibly TRBD2 on 5 matching bases. The ends were cut back, 0 bases at V and 4 bases at J, with 10 bases in the middle. The V gene's germline CDR1 is MNHNS and CDR2 SASEGT. This CDR3 comprises 15 residues. CDR3: CASSEARGTYNEQFF. For the CDR3, the DNA is TGTGCCAGCAGTGAAGCCCGGGGTACTTACAATGAGCAGTTCTTC.

The rearrangement joins TRBV2 to TRBJ2-4; TRBD2 aligns across 15 bases. Germline lookup yields CDR1 SNHLY and CDR2 FYNNEI. Losses at the gene ends were 6 bases for V and 7 bases for J; bases not matched to a gene: 7. The CDR3 has 16 amino acids. The CDR3 here is CASRRTSGRGLNIQYF. As DNA, the CDR3 is TGTGCCAGCAGACGGACTAGCGGGAGGGGGTTGAACATTCAGTACTTC.

The chain combines TRBV11-2 with TRBJ2-1, with TRBD1 as a possible D gene (6 bases). Germline values: CDR1 SGHAT, CDR2 FQNNGV. The CDR3 runs 16 residues. The ends were cut back, 5 bases at V and 5 bases at J, with 19 bases in the middle. This CDR3 reads CASSPRTGTTDNEQFF. DNA for the CDR3: TGTGCCAGCAGCCCCCGTACCGGGACAACTGACAATGAGCAGTTCTTC.

The chain is built from TRBV28 and TRBJ2-7; weak D call: TRBD2 (6 bases). The CDR3 loop spans 15 amino acids. Trimming took 6 bases from V and 1 from J, leaving 16 bases between them. From germline, CDR1 is MDHEN and CDR2 SYDVKM. Here the CDR3 DNA reads TGTGCCAGCAGGGCGGGACCCTTGGGGTCCTACGAGCAGTACTTC. The encoded protein is CASRAGPLGSYEQYF.

This rearrangement joins TRBV5-4 to TRBJ2-1; D is possibly TRBD1 (6 bases). CDR3 size: 13 residues. Trimming removed 5 bases from V and 7 bases from J, with 13 bases in between. Looked up from germline, CDR1 is SGHNT and CDR2 is YYREEE (reference sequence). The CDR3 is CASSLDRRNEQFF. The DNA for the CDR3 is TGTGCCAGCAGTTTAGACAGGAGGAATGAGCAGTTCTTC.

The rearrangement joins TRBV25-1 to TRBJ1-2; D is unresolved. Trimming removed 6 bases from V and 3 bases from J, with 5 bases in between. CDR3 length equals 11 residues. CDR1 is MGHDK and CDR2 is SYGVNS in the germline V gene. Here the CDR3 reads CASSRDYGYTF. As DNA, the CDR3 is TGTGCCAGCAGCCGAGACTATGGCTACACCTTC.

The chain combines TRBV25-1 with TRBJ1-3; maybe TRBD1 (5 bases). V lost 0 bases and J 4 bases, leaving 13 bases between the germline ends. Germline V gene data show CDR1 as MGHDK and CDR2 as SYGVNS. This CDR3 spans 16 amino acids. The CDR3 DNA reads TGTGCCAGCAGTGAATATCGGGGGGGGATAGGAAACACCATATATTTT. It translates to CASSEYRGGIGNTIYF.

The V gene is TRBV9, the J gene TRBJ1-4; TRBD1 agrees at 7 bases. Germline V CDR1 and CDR2: SGDLS, YYNGEE. Trimming at V came to 3 bases and at J to 4 bases, leaving 6 bases not matched to a gene. The CDR3 extends over 15 amino acids. The CDR3 loop reads CASSAQTGFNEKLFF. CDR3 sequence (DNA): TGTGCCAGCAGCGCCCAGACAGGGTTTAATGAAAAACTGTTTTTT.

The chain joins TRBV2 to TRBJ2-5, with TRBD2 matching over 9 bases. V shed 2 bases and J 3 bases; nucleotides not matched to a gene: 1. The length of the CDR3 is 14 residues. The V gene's germline CDR1 is SNHLY and CDR2 FYNNEI. The DNA of the CDR3 is TGTGCCAGCAGTGAATTAGCGGGAGAAGAGACCCAGTACTTC. Protein product: CASSELAGEETQYF.

This clone was found once. The rearrangement uses TRBV7-6 and TRBJ2-2, with 9 bases fitting TRBD2. CDR1 is SGHVS and CDR2 is FNYEAQ in the germline V gene. This CDR3 has 17 amino acids. With 0 bases clipped from V and 5 bases from J, the junction kept 7 bases outside the gene matches. CDR3 amino acids: CASSLAVAGGTTGELFF. The DNA for the CDR3 is TGTGCCAGCAGCTTAGCTGTGGCGGGAGGGACAACCGGGGAGCTGTTTTTT.

The gene calls are TRBV6-5 and TRBJ1-1; D gene unclear. CDR3 size: 14 residues. Germline CDR1 is MNHEY and CDR2 is SVGAGI. V lost 2 bases to trimming and J lost 4 bases, with 11 bases between them. The CDR3 DNA reads TGTGCCAGCAGTTACGTCCGACGGGGCACTGAAGCTTTCTTT. Translating gives CASSYVRRGTEAFF.

The sample holds one count of this clone. The chain couples TRBV29-1 to TRBJ1-1; no reliable D call. V lost 2 bases and J 8 bases, leaving 12 bases between the germline ends. The germline gives CDR1 SQVTM, CDR2 ANQGSEA. This CDR3 has 12 residues. CDR3 sequence (DNA): TGCAGCGTTGAATATCTGTACCTAGAAGCTTTCTTT. It encodes CSVEYLYLEAFF. Complete variable domain (other parts from reference TRBV29-1 and TRBJ1-1): SAVISQKPSRDICQRGTSLTIQCQVDSQVTMMFWYRQQPGQSLTLIATANQGSEATYESGFVIDKFPISRPNLTFSTLTVSNMSPEDSSIYLCSVEYLYLEAFFGQGTRLTVV.

The rearrangement links TRBV9 to TRBJ1-3; D is possibly TRBD1 (5 bases). The CDR3 is 15 residues long. In germline, CDR1 is SGDLS, CDR2 YYNGEE. Trimming stripped 4 bases from V and 10 bases from J, with 21 bases between. The CDR3 DNA reads as TGTGCCAGCAGCCCAGGAGGGGCTACATTTGAGACCATATATTTT. It codes for CASSPGGATFETIYF.

The chain joins TRBV10-1 to TRBJ2-1; D might be TRBD2 (5 bases). Germline lookup yields CDR1 WNHNN and CDR2 SYGVQD (reference sequence). Trimming pared 5 bases from V and 7 bases from J, leaving 18 bases between. This CDR3 contains 15 residues. The CDR3 reads CASSPEVAPRNEQFF. The CDR3 DNA reads TGCGCCAGCAGTCCCGAGGTAGCGCCTCGTAATGAGCAGTTCTTC.

The chain joins TRBV7-9 to TRBJ2-5, with a possible D match to TRBD1 (6 bases). There are 17 residues in the CDR3. Germline V gene lookup returns CDR1 SEHNR and CDR2 FQNEAQ (reference sequence). Trimming removed 5 bases at V and 5 bases at J, with 24 bases between. CDR3: CASSRLGAVMPEETQYF. The DNA for the CDR3 is TGTGCCAGCAGCCGCCTGGGGGCAGTGATGCCTGAGGAGACCCAGTACTTC.

V gene TRBV27 combines with J gene TRBJ1-2; 9 bases agree with TRBD1. Trimming at V came to 1 base and at J to 8 bases, leaving 11 bases not matched to a gene. CDR1 is MNHEY, CDR2 SMNVEV, per germline (reference sequence). The CDR3 covers 16 residues. CDR3 protein: CASSLLGTGSDWGYTF. The CDR3 nucleotides are TGTGCCAGCAGTTTATTGGGGACAGGGAGCGATTGGGGCTACACCTTC.